Below, 15 T cell receptor beta chains from the same sample are listed, as sequenced in a study of blood T cell repertoires in COVID-19. Profiled with immunoSEQ multiplex PCR; TCRdb holds only in-frame clones, not every one. Of 100,000 to 150,000 clones listed, about 84% are singletons. Sequenced: peripheral blood. All receptors derive from a woman aged 55-69 years with acute or convalescent COVID-19.

The chain is built from TRBV30 and TRBJ1-6; D remains ambiguous. CDR1 GTSNPN and CDR2 SVGIG come from the germline V gene (reference sequence). The CDR3 length is 12 residues. Trimming took 0 bases from V and 15 from J, leaving 12 bases between them. CDR3 DNA: TGTGCCTGGAGTGTAACCGGGGATATCCTCCACTTT. Translation gives CAWSVTGDILHF.

This clone was detected once. The chain is built from TRBV9 and TRBJ1-2, with 7 bases fitting TRBD1. With 5 bases clipped from V and 4 bases from J, the junction kept 5 bases outside the gene matches. Per the germline V gene, CDR1 is SGDLS and CDR2 is YYNGEE. The CDR3 is 13 residues long. CDR3 sequence (DNA): TGTGCCAGCAGTGAGACAGGGCTCTATGGCTACACCTTC. As protein: CASSETGLYGYTF.

The gene calls are TRBV2 and TRBJ1-6; TRBD1 matches at 9 bases. Losses at the gene ends were 7 bases for V and 8 bases for J; bases not matched to a gene: 6. The length of the CDR3 is 14 residues. The germline V gene has CDR1 SNHLY and CDR2 FYNNEI. The DNA for the CDR3 is TGTGCCAGCAAGGTGGACAGGGGAGATTCACCCCTCCACTTT. Protein sequence: CASKVDRGDSPLHF.

This chain uses TRBV9 with TRBJ1-5; D gene uncertain. The V and J ends lost 0 bases and 6 bases respectively, with 10 bases between them. This CDR3 is built from 14 residues. Germline lookup yields CDR1 SGDLS and CDR2 YYNGEE. This CDR3 reads CASSVGTVGQPQHF. In nucleotides, the CDR3 is TGTGCCAGCAGCGTAGGAACAGTGGGTCAGCCCCAGCATTTT. The variable domain in full, completed from reference TRBV9 and TRBJ1-5, reads DSGVTQTPKHLITATGQRVTLRCSPRSGDLSVYWYQQSLDQGLQFLIQYYNGEERAKGNILERFSAQQFPDLHSELNLSSLELGDSALYFCASSVGTVGQPQHFGDGTRLSIL.

Notes on this clone: One end of the junction varies from germline; a read error may be responsible. This chain links TRBV10-2 with TRBJ1-2, with 8 positions matching TRBD1. This CDR3 is 14 amino acids long. The germline V gene has CDR1 WSHSY and CDR2 SAAADI. In DNA form, the CDR3 reads TGCGCCAGCACTGAGGGACAGGTCGACTATGGCTACACCTTC. Translated: CASTEGQVDYGYTF.

This clone has just one count. The V call is TRBV2, the J call TRBJ1-4; D call uncertain. This CDR3 has 18 residues. V was clipped by 5 bases and J by 7 bases, with 26 bases between them. The germline CDR1 and CDR2 sequences are SNHLY and FYNNEI. Here the CDR3 DNA reads TGTGCCAGCAGTCCCATGGAGAGTGGAGGGCGTAGTGGTGAAAAACTGTTTTTT. Its translation: CASSPMESGGRSGEKLFF.

This chain connects TRBV24-1 to TRBJ2-5, with D possibly matching TRBD2 (6 bases). Germline-derived CDR1 and CDR2 are KGHDR and SFDVKD. Trimming pared 4 bases from V and 2 bases from J, leaving 13 bases between. This CDR3 region has 15 residues. The CDR3 protein is CATSDPTGTQETQYF. CDR3 bases: TGTGCCACCAGTGACCCGACCGGGACTCAAGAGACCCAGTACTTC.

The rearrangement links TRBV6-6 to TRBJ1-1; 8 bases fit TRBD1. The germline CDR1 and CDR2 sequences are MNHNY and SVGAGI (reference sequence). The CDR3 length is 12 residues. V trimming: 5 bases; J trimming: 9 bases; junction bases outside the gene matches: 5. The CDR3 DNA is TGTGCCAGCAGTACCGGGACAGGTAAAGCTTTCTTT. Translated: CASSTGTGKAFF.

This sequence joins TRBV6-5 and TRBJ2-5; 7 bases are shared with TRBD2. V lost 2 bases and J lost 1; bases outside the gene matches: 4. The CDR3 covers 15 residues. In germline, CDR1 is MNHEY, CDR2 SVGAGI. This chain's CDR3 is CASSYTGGVQETQYF. The CDR3 bases are TGTGCCAGCAGTTACACGGGGGGTGTCCAAGAGACCCAGTACTTC.

The gene calls are TRBV28 and TRBJ1-2; D remains unclear. Trimming took off 6 bases at V and 4 bases at J, with 15 bases between the two ends. The CDR3 length is 14 residues. Germline loops: CDR1 MDHEN, CDR2 SYDVKM. In DNA form, the CDR3 reads TGTGCCAGCAGCGATGGCGGGTCGATCTATGGCTACACCTTC. It is translated as CASSDGGSIYGYTF.

The V gene is TRBV24-1, the J gene TRBJ1-2; TRBD1 is a possible D gene (6 bases). Germline assignment: CDR1 KGHDR and CDR2 SFDVKD. V lost 9 bases to trimming and J lost 8 bases, with 24 bases between them. The CDR3 has 15 amino acids. The chain's CDR3 is CATRPGTPNPSGYTF. The CDR3 DNA reads as TGTGCCACCCGACCCGGGACACCAAACCCCTCGGGCTACACCTTC.

The chain joins TRBV5-1 to TRBJ2-7, with TRBD1 matching over 8 bases. With V trimmed by 6 bases and J by 3 bases, 8 bases remained unmatched. The CDR3 has 14 residues. The V gene's germline CDR1 is SGHRS and CDR2 YFSETQ. The CDR3 region has the DNA TGCGCCAGCACGCCCGGACAGGGTCTCTACGAGCAGTACTTC. Protein sequence: CASTPGQGLYEQYF.

The chain recombines TRBV5-6 with TRBJ2-5, with D perhaps matching TRBD1 (5 bases). Germline V lookup: CDR1 SGHDT, CDR2 YYEEEE. The CDR3 totals 14 residues. The germline V and J ends were trimmed by 1 base and 0 bases, with 7 bases remaining between them. CDR3 bases: TGTGCCAGCAGCTTGACAGGTAACCAAGAGACCCAGTACTTC. It codes for CASSLTGNQETQYF.

The rearrangement uses TRBV2 and TRBJ1-2; TRBD1 matches at 10 bases. Germline values: CDR1 SNHLY, CDR2 FYNNEI. Trimming cost V 8 bases and J 6 bases; bases outside gene matches: 6. The CDR3 has 13 residues. CDR3 sequence (DNA): TGTGCCAGCGACAGGGGGCGAGGGGATGGCTACACCTTC. Translating it yields CASDRGRGDGYTF.

This chain uses TRBV13 with TRBJ2-7, with TRBD2 matching over 7 bases. Trimming removed 6 bases from V and 3 bases from J; junction bases left unmatched: 8. This CDR3 spans 14 amino acids. CDR1 is PRHDT, CDR2 FYEKMQ, per germline (reference sequence). The CDR3 loop reads CASRFGGGDYEQYF. The DNA of the CDR3 is TGTGCCAGCAGGTTTGGTGGGGGGGACTACGAGCAGTACTTC.